These 28 T cell receptor beta chains came from one sample sequenced in a study of T-cell reconstitution after alpha-beta-depleted transplantation in children listed by TCRdb under 2016. Library prep was done by PCR. Sequenced on an Illumina HiSeq 2500. To normalize quantification of the TCRbeta repertoire, the TCR libraries were built with molecular barcoding that relied on unique molecular identifiers. TCRdb cleaned the public reads at Q25 with fastp, built clones with MiXCR and kept in-frame beta chains. Rows are unified per CDR3 protein, each entry keeping the most common DNA and genes. The sample table records roughly 100,000 distinct CDR3 sequences; around 7% of these occur just once. Of the sample, 15% to 20% falls within the top ten clones. Per the publication, the treatment or condition label means: allogeneic hematopoietic cell transplantation with graft depleted of TCRalphabeta T cells and CD19 B cells.

Sequencing used PBMCs, obtained before TCRalphabeta/CD19-depleted stem cell transplant. Receptors originate from a boy under 10 years old with acute lymphoblastic leukemia, due to receive a stem cell transplant.

This sequence joins TRBV10-2 and TRBJ1-5, with TRBD1 as a possible D gene (5 bases). V lost 2 bases and J 10 bases, leaving 12 bases between the germline ends. The length of the CDR3 is 13 residues. Germline-derived CDR1 and CDR2 are WSHSY and SAAADI. The CDR3 protein is CASSELLRGPQHF. The CDR3 nucleotides read TGCGCCAGCAGTGAGCTTCTGAGGGGTCCCCAGCATTTT.

This clonotype was counted a few times. The J gene is TRBJ2-3, the V gene TRBV5-1; D is unclear. The V gene lost 0 bases and the J gene lost 0 bases, with 11 bases spanning the gap. Germline loops: CDR1 SGHRS, CDR2 YFSETQ. The CDR3 loop spans 16 amino acids. The chain's CDR3 is CASSLGGRISTDTQYF. In DNA, the CDR3 is TGCGCCAGCAGCTTGGGTGGACGGATTAGCACAGATACGCAGTATTTT.

This clonotype was observed a few times. Here the CDR3 reads CAPGGGNYGYTF. CDR3 nucleotide sequence: TGTGCCCCCGGTGGCGGAAACTATGGCTACACCTTC. The chain recombines TRBV21-1 with TRBJ1-2; TRBD1 is the table's D call, not checked against the DNA. TRBV21-1 is a recognized pseudogene. The CDR3 loop spans 12 amino acids.

This rearrangement joins TRBV19 to TRBJ2-7; the D is unclear. Germline V gives CDR1 LNHDA, CDR2 SQIVND (reference sequence). CDR3 size: 16 residues. V lost 3 bases and J lost 2, with 17 bases in between. The CDR3 is CASSILSGNAPYEQYF. In DNA, the CDR3 is TGTGCCAGTAGTATCCTGTCGGGCAATGCCCCCTACGAGCAGTACTTC.

This clonotype was found many times. The chain combines TRBV7-7 with TRBJ2-6; the D gene is possibly TRBD1 (6 bases). Germline lookup yields CDR1 SSHAT and CDR2 FNYEAQ (reference sequence). The length of the CDR3 is 21 residues. The V end lost 2 bases, the J end lost 0 bases, and 23 bases lay between the germline ends. CDR3 protein: CASSLPEAGSGQTSGANVLTF. Here the CDR3 DNA reads TGTGCCAGCAGCTTACCGGAGGCCGGATCAGGACAGACCTCTGGGGCCAACGTCCTGACTTTC.

This clonotype turned up a few times. The chain joins TRBV7-6 to TRBJ1-4; D gene unclear. This CDR3 is built from 16 residues. Deletions cut 0 bases from V and 6 bases from J, with 14 bases between. CDR1 is SGHVS and CDR2 is FNYEAQ in the germline V gene. Written as DNA, the CDR3 is TGTGCCAGCAGCTTAGCATCGACCCCGACGGATGAAAAACTGTTTTTT. Amino acids: CASSLASTPTDEKLFF. Full variable domain (rest looked up from reference TRBV7-6 and TRBJ1-4): GAGVSQSPRYKVTKRGQDVALRCDPISGHVSLYWYRQALGQGPEFLTYFNYEAQQDKSGLPNDRFSAERPEGSISTLTIQRTEQRDSAMYRCASSLASTPTDEKLFFGSGTQLSVL.

This clonotype was recorded many times. This chain joins TRBV27 and TRBJ2-1; 8 positions agree with TRBD1. This CDR3 is 15 amino acids long. J lost 4 bases, V lost 5 bases, and 7 bases had no gene match. Germline CDR1 MNHEY, CDR2 SMNVEV (reference sequence). In nucleotides, the CDR3 is TGTGCCAGCAGTCTGGACAGGGTGTCGTACAATGAGCAGTTCTTC. Its protein product is CASSLDRVSYNEQFF.

This clonotype occurred a few times. V is TRBV6-1 and J is TRBJ2-2; D remains ambiguous. V lost 1 base, J lost 1 base, and 7 bases lay in between. The CDR3 length is 15 residues. Germline V lookup: CDR1 MNHNS, CDR2 SASEGT. CDR3 amino acids: CASSEGWRNTGELFF. The CDR3 bases are TGTGCCAGCAGTGAAGGATGGCGGAACACCGGGGAGCTGTTTTTT.

This clonotype was recorded many times. The chain recombines TRBV12-3 or TRBV12-4 with TRBJ2-1, with unresolved D. Trimming removed 3 bases from V and 2 bases from J, with 17 bases in between. This CDR3 has 17 amino acids. For the CDR3, the DNA is TGTGCCAGCAGTTTCCCTAAGCTAAGCGCTACCTACAATGAGCAGTTCTTC. Translated, it gives CASSFPKLSATYNEQFF.

This clonotype has a handful of counts. The chain couples TRBV14 to TRBJ2-3; 7 positions match TRBD1. Germline V gene data show CDR1 as SGHDN and CDR2 as FVKESK. Trimming removed 6 bases from V and 0 bases from J; junction bases left unmatched: 9. This CDR3 spans 16 amino acids. The CDR3 DNA is TGTGCCAGCAGAGAGGGGGCGGGCCCTAGCACAGATACGCAGTATTTT. It translates to CASREGAGPSTDTQYF.

Within the sample, this clonotype is medium-sized (0.01 to 0.1%). The rearrangement links TRBV12-3 or TRBV12-4 to TRBJ2-1; no reliable D call. The ends were cut back, 1 base at V and 8 bases at J, with 9 bases in the middle. This CDR3 is built from 13 residues. The CDR3 bases are TGTGCCAGCAGTTTAGACGGTGAGGATGAGCAGTTCTTC. Its translation is CASSLDGEDEQFF.

A few counts support this clonotype. The chain links TRBV5-1 to TRBJ2-5, with D perhaps matching TRBD2 (6 bases). The V gene's germline CDR1 is SGHRS and CDR2 YFSETQ. V was trimmed by 1 base and J by 5 bases, leaving 18 bases between them. CDR3 length: 16 amino acids. In DNA form, the CDR3 reads TGCGCCAGCAGCTTGACGTCTAGCGTGGTCCAGGAGACCCAGTACTTC. Amino acids: CASSLTSSVVQETQYF. Full variable domain (rest looked up from reference TRBV5-1 and TRBJ2-5): KAGVTQTPRYLIKTRGQQVTLSCSPISGHRSVSWYQQTPGQGLQFLFEYFSETQRNKGNFPGRFSGRQFSNSRSEMNVSTLELGDSALYLCASSLTSSVVQETQYFGPGTRLLVL.

The chain is built from TRBV5-1 and TRBJ2-7; D gene uncertain. This CDR3 spans 12 amino acids. V was shortened by 7 bases and J by 3 bases, with 11 bases between the two germline ends. Germline V gene lookup returns CDR1 SGHRS and CDR2 YFSETQ. The CDR3 loop is CASLGSDYEQYF. CDR3 in DNA: TGCGCCAGCTTGGGGTCGGACTACGAGCAGTACTTC.

This clonotype was found many times. The V gene is TRBV7-2, the J gene TRBJ2-7, with 9 bases identical to TRBD2. The CDR3 has 15 amino acids. J lost 2 bases, V lost 1 base, and 3 bases had no gene match. The V gene's germline CDR1 is SGHTA and CDR2 FQGNSA. DNA of the CDR3: TGTGCCAGCAGCTTAGGTAGCGGGGGTGCCTACGAGCAGTACTTC. Protein product: CASSLGSGGAYEQYF. Variable domain in full (rest from reference TRBV7-2 and TRBJ2-7): GAGVSQSPSNKVTEKGKDVELRCDPISGHTALYWYRQSLGQGLEFLIYFQGNSAPDKSGLPSDRFSAERTGGSVSTLTIQRTQQEDSAVYLCASSLGSGGAYEQYFGPGTRLTVT.

The V call is TRBV5-1, the J call TRBJ1-1; a weak D match, TRBD1 (5 bases). V was shortened by 5 bases and J by 5 bases, with 13 bases between the two germline ends. This CDR3 spans 13 amino acids. Germline values: CDR1 SGHRS, CDR2 YFSETQ. This chain's CDR3 is CASRLTDRTEAFF. The CDR3 DNA follows: TGCGCCAGCAGACTGACAGATCGAACTGAAGCTTTCTTT. The full variable domain, rest sourced from reference TRBV5-1 and TRBJ1-1, is KAGVTQTPRYLIKTRGQQVTLSCSPISGHRSVSWYQQTPGQGLQFLFEYFSETQRNKGNFPGRFSGRQFSNSRSEMNVSTLELGDSALYLCASRLTDRTEAFFGQGTRLTVV.

The J gene is TRBJ2-1, the V gene TRBV20-1; a weak D match, TRBD2 (7 bases). V gave up 1 base and J gave up 4 bases, with 14 bases separating them. Looked up from germline, CDR1 is DFQATT and CDR2 is SNEGSKA (reference sequence). The CDR3 is 15 amino acids. CDR3 in amino acids: CSARGGGANYNEQFF. The DNA of the CDR3 is TGCAGTGCTAGAGGGGGGGGGGCCAATTACAATGAGCAGTTCTTC.

The chain combines TRBV14 with TRBJ2-1; tentative D call: TRBD2 (5 bases). Trimming pared 1 base from V and 9 bases from J, leaving 10 bases between. This CDR3 is built from 13 residues. Germline values: CDR1 SGHDN, CDR2 FVKESK. CDR3 nucleotides: TGTGCCAGCAGCCAAGTCTTAGCGACTGAGCAGTTCTTC. Translation gives CASSQVLATEQFF.

This clonotype was seen a handful of times. The V gene is TRBV7-6, the J gene TRBJ1-1; D is unclear. The CDR3 length is 13 residues. With 4 bases removed from V and 7 bases from J, the gap between germline ends came to 13 bases. CDR1 SGHVS and CDR2 FNYEAQ come from the germline V gene. The CDR3 is CASSSYQANEAFF. Here the CDR3 DNA reads TGTGCCAGCAGCTCGTATCAGGCGAATGAAGCTTTCTTT. The full variable domain, with the rest looked up from reference TRBV7-6 and TRBJ1-1, is GAGVSQSPRYKVTKRGQDVALRCDPISGHVSLYWYRQALGQGPEFLTYFNYEAQQDKSGLPNDRFSAERPEGSISTLTIQRTEQRDSAMYRCASSSYQANEAFFGQGTRLTVV.

The sample holds a few counts of this clonotype. V and J are TRBV28 and TRBJ2-7; D might be TRBD1 (5 bases). Germline-derived CDR1 and CDR2 are MDHEN and SYDVKM. The V gene lost 5 bases and the J gene lost 2 bases, with 10 bases spanning the gap. The CDR3 loop spans 13 amino acids. CDR3 in amino acids: CASSPRTTYEQYF. In DNA form, the CDR3 reads TGTGCCAGCAGTCCCAGGACAACCTACGAGCAGTACTTC.

This clonotype has only a few counts. The rearrangement joins TRBV10-3 to TRBJ2-5; a weak D match, TRBD2 (5 bases). Trimming took 10 bases from V and 4 from J, leaving 13 bases between them. Germline CDR1 is ENHRY and CDR2 is SYGVKD. The CDR3 length is 12 residues. DNA of the CDR3: TGTGCCACCCTAGACTACCGAGAGACCCAGTACTTC. Protein: CATLDYRETQYF.

At least ten counts were recorded for this clonotype. The chain couples TRBV29-1 to TRBJ2-1; TRBD1 aligns across 9 bases. From germline, CDR1 is SQVTM and CDR2 ANQGSEA. The CDR3 spans 12 residues. The V and J ends lost 3 bases and 8 bases, in that order; junction bases with no gene match: 2. CDR3 coding DNA: TGCAGCGTTGAGACAGGGGGGGATGAGCAGTTCTTC. It yields the protein CSVETGGDEQFF.

There are a few counts of this clonotype. The chain employs TRBV20-1 and TRBJ1-3; D is undetermined. With 6 bases removed from V and 0 bases from J, the gap between germline ends came to 12 bases. The CDR3 covers 14 residues. Germline loops: CDR1 DFQATT, CDR2 SNEGSKA (reference sequence). CDR3 loop: CSAIRVSSGNTIYF. For the CDR3, the DNA is TGCAGTGCAATCCGGGTCTCCTCTGGAAACACCATATATTTT.

This clonotype has only a few counts. This chain uses TRBV7-6 with TRBJ2-3; 7 nucleotides align to TRBD2. CDR3 length: 15 amino acids. Germline V gives CDR1 SGHVS, CDR2 FNYEAQ. J lost 10 bases, V lost 4 bases, and 14 bases had no gene match. In DNA, the CDR3 is TGTGCCAGCAGCTCCGAGCGGGGTGGGCTTCCGGCGCAGTATTTT. It encodes CASSSERGGLPAQYF.

This clonotype was recorded at least ten times. The gene calls are TRBV5-1 and TRBJ2-3; 14 bases map to TRBD2. The germline V gene has CDR1 SGHRS and CDR2 YFSETQ. With 3 bases clipped from V and 12 bases from J, the junction kept 12 bases outside the gene matches. The CDR3 spans 16 residues. DNA for the CDR3: TGCGCCAGCAGCTCGAGTAGACTAGCGGGGGGGCAGGTTCAGTATTTT. It translates to CASSSSRLAGGQVQYF. Combining the CDR3 with reference TRBV5-1 and TRBJ2-3 gives the whole variable domain KAGVTQTPRYLIKTRGQQVTLSCSPISGHRSVSWYQQTPGQGLQFLFEYFSETQRNKGNFPGRFSGRQFSNSRSEMNVSTLELGDSALYLCASSSSRLAGGQVQYFGPGTRLTVL.

This clonotype was detected only a few times. The chain uses TRBV4-3 and TRBJ2-3; the match to TRBD2 covers 7 bases. The CDR3 extends over 16 amino acids. Germline-derived CDR1 and CDR2 are LGHNA and YSLEER. Unmatched junction bases numbered 6, after V lost 1 base and J lost 2 bases. Here the CDR3 reads CASSQAGTTLTDTQYF. DNA of the CDR3: TGCGCCAGCAGCCAAGCCGGGACTACCCTCACAGATACGCAGTATTTT.

This clonotype occurred many times. This chain links TRBV20-1 with TRBJ2-7, with 9 bases identical to TRBD1. The CDR3 sequence is 14 residues long. CDR1 is DFQATT and CDR2 is SNEGSKA in the germline V gene (reference sequence). CDR3 sequence reads: CRNRGRSSKYEQYF. The CDR3 nucleotides are TGCAGGAACAGGGGGCGCTCATCCAAATACGAGCAGTACTTC.

V is TRBV7-2 and J is TRBJ1-2, with a tentative D call TRBD1 (6 bases). V was cut by 5 bases and J by 3 bases, with 16 bases left in between. The CDR3 runs 15 residues. Germline loops: CDR1 SGHTA, CDR2 FQGNSA. CDR3 loop: CASSPRQVLDYGYTF. CDR3 nucleotide sequence: TGTGCCAGCAGCCCACGACAGGTGTTGGACTATGGCTACACCTTC.

At least ten counts were recorded for this clonotype. The rearrangement uses TRBV7-2 and TRBJ2-2; 12 bases match TRBD2. V lost 1 base, J lost 5 bases, and 2 bases stayed unmatched. Germline V gene sequence: CDR1 SGHTA, CDR2 FQGNSA. The CDR3 runs to 16 residues. The CDR3, as DNA: TGTGCCAGCAGCTTAGGGCTAGCGGGGGGGACCGGGGAGCTGTTTTTT. Protein: CASSLGLAGGTGELFF.